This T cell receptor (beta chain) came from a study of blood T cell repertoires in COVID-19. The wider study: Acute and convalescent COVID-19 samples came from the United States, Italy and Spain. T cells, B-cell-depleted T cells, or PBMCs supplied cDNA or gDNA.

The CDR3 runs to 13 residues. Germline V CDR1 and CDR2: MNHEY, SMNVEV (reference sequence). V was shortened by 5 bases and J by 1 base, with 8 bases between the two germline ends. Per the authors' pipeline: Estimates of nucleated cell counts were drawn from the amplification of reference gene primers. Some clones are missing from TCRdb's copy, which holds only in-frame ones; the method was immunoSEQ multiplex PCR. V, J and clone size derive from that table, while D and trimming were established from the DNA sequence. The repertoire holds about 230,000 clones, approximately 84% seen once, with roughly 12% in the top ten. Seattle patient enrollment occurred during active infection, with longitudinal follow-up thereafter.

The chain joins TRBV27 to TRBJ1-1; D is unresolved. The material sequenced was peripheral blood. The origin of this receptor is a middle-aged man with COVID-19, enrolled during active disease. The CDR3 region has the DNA TGTGCCAGCAGTACCACAAGGAACACTGAAGCTTTCTTT. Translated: CASSTTRNTEAFF.